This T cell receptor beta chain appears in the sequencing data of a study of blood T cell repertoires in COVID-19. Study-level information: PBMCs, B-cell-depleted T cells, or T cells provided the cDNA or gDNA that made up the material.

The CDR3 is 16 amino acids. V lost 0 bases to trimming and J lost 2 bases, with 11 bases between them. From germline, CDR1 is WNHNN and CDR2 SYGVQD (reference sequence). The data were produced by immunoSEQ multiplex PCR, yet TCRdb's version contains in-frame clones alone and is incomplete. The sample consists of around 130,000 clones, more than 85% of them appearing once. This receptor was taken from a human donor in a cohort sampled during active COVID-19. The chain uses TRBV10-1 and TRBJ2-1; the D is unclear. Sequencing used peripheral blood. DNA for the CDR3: TGCGCCAGCAGTGAGTCGTTTGTATCCCCCTACAATGAGCAGTTCTTC. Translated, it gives CASSESFVSPYNEQFF.